Listed below are T cell receptor beta chains from one sample, sequenced in a study of cytomegalovirus exposure and HLA in healthy donors. Produced via immunoSEQ multiplex PCR; TCRdb's table is partial and in-frame only. The sample gives hundreds of thousands of clones, 60% to 80% of which show up once; 1.5% to 2% is in the top ten. The specimen was PBMCs. These receptors were collected from a male donor in good health and CMV-seronegative. CDR3s include the opening cysteine and the closing phenylalanine or tryptophan.

j_gene: TRBJ2-1
v_gene: TRBV5-1
CDR3aa: CASSLVQAGGYNEQFF

j_gene: TRBJ1-2
v_gene: TRBV6-1
CDR3aa: CASREVVSRGYTF

j_gene: TRBJ1-1
v_gene: TRBV18
CDR3aa: CASSPPTWGGTEAFF

j_gene: TRBJ2-7
v_gene: TRBV4-3
CDR3aa: CASSSRVAGEHDEQYF

j_gene: TRBJ2-2
v_gene: TRBV28
CDR3aa: CASSPGSYTGELFF

j_gene: TRBJ2-1
v_gene: TRBV5-4
CDR3aa: CASSPGLAGSSSYNEQFF

j_gene: TRBJ2-1
v_gene: TRBV6-6
CDR3aa: CASSPPGQGTYNEQFF

j_gene: TRBJ2-2
v_gene: TRBV7-2
CDR3aa: CASSLGGRGRTGELFF

j_gene: TRBJ2-7
v_gene: TRBV19
CDR3aa: CASSIDSYTYEQYF

j_gene: TRBJ2-3
v_gene: TRBV6-6
CDR3aa: CAAGQGTDTQYF

j_gene: TRBJ2-4
v_gene: TRBV11-2
CDR3aa: CASSLTGSGGKNIQYF

j_gene: TRBJ1-1
v_gene: TRBV30
CDR3aa: CAWSTRDREAFF

j_gene: TRBJ1-2
v_gene: TRBV27
CDR3aa: CASRGPDRNYGYTF

j_gene: TRBJ1-2
v_gene: TRBV2
CDR3aa: CASGSHAGTVYGYTF

j_gene: TRBJ2-4
v_gene: TRBV15
CDR3aa: CATSRDFLSSGGNIKNIQYF

j_gene: TRBJ2-7
v_gene: TRBV4-1
CDR3aa: CASSHRGYSYEQYF

j_gene: TRBJ1-2
v_gene: TRBV30
CDR3aa: CAWIVGLSGGYTF

j_gene: TRBJ2-7
v_gene: TRBV28
CDR3aa: CASSLRGGGGPEQYF

j_gene: TRBJ2-5
v_gene: TRBV7-3
CDR3aa: CASSSGTSGRRFRETQYF

j_gene: TRBJ2-2
v_gene: TRBV14
CDR3aa: CASSLVLTGELFF

j_gene: TRBJ2-7
v_gene: TRBV27
CDR3aa: CASSFRLAGNYDQTSSYEQYF

j_gene: TRBJ2-1
v_gene: TRBV9
CDR3aa: CASSVGQGGINEQFF

j_gene: TRBJ1-2
v_gene: TRBV18
CDR3aa: CASSRGQGNGYTF

j_gene: TRBJ2-7
v_gene: TRBV5-5
CDR3aa: CASSTQLDSSYEQYF

j_gene: TRBJ1-4
v_gene: TRBV27
CDR3aa: CASSTQGIEEKLFF

j_gene: TRBJ2-7
v_gene: TRBV6-6
CDR3aa: CASSYVGSSYEQYF

j_gene: TRBJ1-2
v_gene: TRBV5-1
CDR3aa: CASGQEINYGYTF

j_gene: TRBJ2-5
v_gene: TRBV19
CDR3aa: CASSATRGETQYF

j_gene: TRBJ2-7
v_gene: TRBV25-1
CDR3aa: CASSGPLGQGSYEQYF

j_gene: TRBJ2-3
v_gene: TRBV28
CDR3aa: CASSLSIRASTDTQYF

j_gene: TRBJ1-2
v_gene: TRBV28
CDR3aa: CASSSLTGDLGGYTF